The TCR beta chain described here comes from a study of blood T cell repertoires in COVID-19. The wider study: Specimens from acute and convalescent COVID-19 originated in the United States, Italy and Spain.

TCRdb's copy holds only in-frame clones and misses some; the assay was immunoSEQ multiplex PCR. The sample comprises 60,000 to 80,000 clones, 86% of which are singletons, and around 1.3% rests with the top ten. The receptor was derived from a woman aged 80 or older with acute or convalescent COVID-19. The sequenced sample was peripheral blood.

Here the CDR3 DNA reads TGTGCCAGCAGCTTACTAGAACAGGGACAGGGGAAGTATGGCTACACCTTC. Protein: CASSLLEQGQGKYGYTF. This chain joins TRBV9 and TRBJ1-2, with 10 bases aligning to TRBD1. This CDR3 has 17 residues. The J segment lost 5 bases and the V segment lost 4 bases, leaving 14 bases of the junction unmatched. Per the germline V gene, CDR1 is SGDLS and CDR2 is YYNGEE.